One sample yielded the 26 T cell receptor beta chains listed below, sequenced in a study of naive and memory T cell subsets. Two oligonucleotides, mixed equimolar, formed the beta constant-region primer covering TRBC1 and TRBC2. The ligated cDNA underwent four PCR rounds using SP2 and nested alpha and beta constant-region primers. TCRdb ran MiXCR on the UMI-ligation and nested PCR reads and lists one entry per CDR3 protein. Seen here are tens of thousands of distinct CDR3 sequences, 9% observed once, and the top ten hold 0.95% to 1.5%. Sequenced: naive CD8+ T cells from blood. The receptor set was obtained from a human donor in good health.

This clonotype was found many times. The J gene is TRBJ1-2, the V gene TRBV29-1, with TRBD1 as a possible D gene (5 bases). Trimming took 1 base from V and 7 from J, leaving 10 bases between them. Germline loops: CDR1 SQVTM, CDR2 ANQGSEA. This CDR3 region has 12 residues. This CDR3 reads CSVEGAGAGYTF. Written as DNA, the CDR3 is TGCAGCGTTGAAGGGGCTGGGGCTGGCTACACCTTC.

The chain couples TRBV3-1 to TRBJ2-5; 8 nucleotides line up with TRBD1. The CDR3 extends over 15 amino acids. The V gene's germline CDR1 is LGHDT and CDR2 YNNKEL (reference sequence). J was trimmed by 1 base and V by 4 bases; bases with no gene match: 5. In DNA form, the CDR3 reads TGTGCCAGCAGCCTGGGACAGGAGATCCAAGAGACCCAGTACTTC. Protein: CASSLGQEIQETQYF.

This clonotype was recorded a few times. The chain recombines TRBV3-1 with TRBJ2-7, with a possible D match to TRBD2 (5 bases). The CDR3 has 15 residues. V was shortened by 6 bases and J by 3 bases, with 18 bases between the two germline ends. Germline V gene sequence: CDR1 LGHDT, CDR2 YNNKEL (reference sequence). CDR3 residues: CASRPRTGRGYEQYF. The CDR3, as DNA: TGTGCCAGCAGGCCACGGACTGGACGCGGCTACGAGCAGTACTTC.

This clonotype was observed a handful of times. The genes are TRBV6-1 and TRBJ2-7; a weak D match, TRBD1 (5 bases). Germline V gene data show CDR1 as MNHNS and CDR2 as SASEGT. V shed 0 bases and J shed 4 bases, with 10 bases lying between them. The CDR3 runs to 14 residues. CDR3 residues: CASSEAIAGYEQYF. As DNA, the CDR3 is TGTGCCAGCAGTGAAGCCATCGCAGGGTACGAGCAGTACTTC.

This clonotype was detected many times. This CDR3 reads CASSLAARTYF. CDR3 nucleotides: TGTGCCAGCAGTTTAGCGGCCCGGACGTACTTC. The chain carries TRBV12-3 or TRBV12-4 and TRBJ2-7; D is uncertain. V was cut by 0 bases and J by 12 bases, with 9 bases left in between. CDR3 length: 11 residues.

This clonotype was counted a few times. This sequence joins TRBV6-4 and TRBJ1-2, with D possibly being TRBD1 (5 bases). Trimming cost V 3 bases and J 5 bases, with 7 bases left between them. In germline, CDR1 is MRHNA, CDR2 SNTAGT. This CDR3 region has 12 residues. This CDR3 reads CASSDQGYGYTF. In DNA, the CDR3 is TGTGCCAGCAGTGATCAGGGATATGGCTACACCTTC.

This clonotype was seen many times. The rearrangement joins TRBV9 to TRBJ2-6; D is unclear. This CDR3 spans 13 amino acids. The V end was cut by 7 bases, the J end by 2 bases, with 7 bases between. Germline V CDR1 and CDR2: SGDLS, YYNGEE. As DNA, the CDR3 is TGTGCCAGCTCTCCAGCTGGGGCCAACGTCCTGACTTTC. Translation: CASSPAGANVLTF.

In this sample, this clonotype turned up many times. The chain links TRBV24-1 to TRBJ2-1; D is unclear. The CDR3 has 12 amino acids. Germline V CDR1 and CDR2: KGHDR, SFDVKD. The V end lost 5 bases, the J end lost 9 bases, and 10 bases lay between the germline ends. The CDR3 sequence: CATSVALGEQFF. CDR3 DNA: TGTGCCACCAGTGTCGCCTTAGGTGAGCAGTTCTTC.

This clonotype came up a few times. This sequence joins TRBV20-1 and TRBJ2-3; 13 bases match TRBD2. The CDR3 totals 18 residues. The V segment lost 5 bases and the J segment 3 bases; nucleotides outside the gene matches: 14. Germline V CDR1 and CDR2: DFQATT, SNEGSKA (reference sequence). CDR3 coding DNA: TGCAGTGCTCAAATTACTAGCGGGAGGGCTGTGTGGACAGATACGCAGTATTTT. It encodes CSAQITSGRAVWTDTQYF.

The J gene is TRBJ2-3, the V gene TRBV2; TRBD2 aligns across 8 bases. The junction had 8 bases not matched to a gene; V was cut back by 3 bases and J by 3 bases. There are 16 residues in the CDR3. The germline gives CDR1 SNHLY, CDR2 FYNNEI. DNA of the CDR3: TGTGCCAGCAGTGATTCCAGCGGGAGTAGGACAGATACGCAGTATTTT. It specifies CASSDSSGSRTDTQYF.

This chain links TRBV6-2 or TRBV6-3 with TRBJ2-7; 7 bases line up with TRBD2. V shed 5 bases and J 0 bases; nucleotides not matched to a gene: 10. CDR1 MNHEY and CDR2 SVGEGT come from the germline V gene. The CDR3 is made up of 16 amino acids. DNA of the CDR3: TGTGCCAGCAGTGTCGAAGCGGGACGGAGCTCCTACGAGCAGTACTTC. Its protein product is CASSVEAGRSSYEQYF.

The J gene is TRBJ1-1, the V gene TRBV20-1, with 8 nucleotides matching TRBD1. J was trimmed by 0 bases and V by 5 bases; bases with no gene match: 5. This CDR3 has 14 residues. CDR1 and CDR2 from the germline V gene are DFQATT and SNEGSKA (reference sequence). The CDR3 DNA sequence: TGCAGTGCTGATCTGGACAGGGTGAACACTGAAGCTTTCTTT. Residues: CSADLDRVNTEAFF.

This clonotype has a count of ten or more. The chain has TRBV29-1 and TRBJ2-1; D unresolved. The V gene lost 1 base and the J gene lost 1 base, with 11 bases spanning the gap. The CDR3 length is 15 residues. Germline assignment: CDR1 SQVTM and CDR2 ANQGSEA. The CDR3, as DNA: TGCAGCGTTGAAGGTCTACCTCAATCCTACAATGAGCAGTTCTTC. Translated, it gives CSVEGLPQSYNEQFF.

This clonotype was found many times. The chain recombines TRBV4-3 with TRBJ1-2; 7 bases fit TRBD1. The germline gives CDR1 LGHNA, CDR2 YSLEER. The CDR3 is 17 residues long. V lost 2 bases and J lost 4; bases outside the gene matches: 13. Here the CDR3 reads CASSQTPGEGAIYGYTF. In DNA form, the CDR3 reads TGCGCCAGCAGCCAAACCCCTGGGGAGGGGGCTATCTATGGCTACACCTTC.

The CDR3 spells CASRPLAGVVDTGELFF. The CDR3 DNA is TGTGCCAGCAGACCCCTAGCGGGAGTGGTGGACACCGGGGAGCTGTTTTTT. This chain connects TRBV9 to TRBJ2-2, with TRBD2 identical over 10 bases. The germline gives CDR1 SGDLS, CDR2 YYNGEE. V shed 5 bases and J 3 bases; nucleotides not matched to a gene: 10. The CDR3 runs 17 residues.

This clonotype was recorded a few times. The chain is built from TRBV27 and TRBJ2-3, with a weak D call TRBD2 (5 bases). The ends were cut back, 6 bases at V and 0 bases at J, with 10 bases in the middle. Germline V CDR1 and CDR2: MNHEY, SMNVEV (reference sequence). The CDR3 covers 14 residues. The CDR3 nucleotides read TGTGCCAGCAGCCCCTGGACTAGCACAGATACGCAGTATTTT. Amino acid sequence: CASSPWTSTDTQYF.

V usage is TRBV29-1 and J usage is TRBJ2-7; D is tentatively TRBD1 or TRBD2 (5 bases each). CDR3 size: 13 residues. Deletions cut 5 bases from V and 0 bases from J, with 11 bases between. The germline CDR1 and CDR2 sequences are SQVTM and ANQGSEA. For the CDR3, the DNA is TGCAGCGTTTCGCACGGGGCCTCCTACGAGCAGTACTTC. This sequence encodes CSVSHGASYEQYF.

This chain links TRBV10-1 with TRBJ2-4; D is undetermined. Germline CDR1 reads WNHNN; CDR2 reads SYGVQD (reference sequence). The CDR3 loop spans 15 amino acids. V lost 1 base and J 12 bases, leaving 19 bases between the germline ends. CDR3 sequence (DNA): TGCGCCAGCAGTGAGTTTCGCAAGGCCATGGAGCATCAGTACTTC. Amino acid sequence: CASSEFRKAMEHQYF.

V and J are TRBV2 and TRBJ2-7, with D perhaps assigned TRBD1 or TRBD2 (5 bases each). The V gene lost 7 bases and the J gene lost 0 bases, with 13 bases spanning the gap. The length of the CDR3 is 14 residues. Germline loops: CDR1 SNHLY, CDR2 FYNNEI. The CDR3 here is CASKLAGSSYEQYF. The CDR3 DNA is TGTGCCAGCAAGTTAGCAGGGAGCTCCTACGAGCAGTACTTC.

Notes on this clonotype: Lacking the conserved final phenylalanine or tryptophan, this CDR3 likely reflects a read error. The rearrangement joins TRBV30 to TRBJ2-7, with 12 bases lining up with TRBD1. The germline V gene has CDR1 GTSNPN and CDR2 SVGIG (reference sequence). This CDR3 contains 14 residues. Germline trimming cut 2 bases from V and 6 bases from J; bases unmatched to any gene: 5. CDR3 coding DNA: TGTGCCTGGAGTCCCGGGACAGGGGGCAGCGAGCAGTACCTC. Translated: CAWSPGTGGSEQYL.

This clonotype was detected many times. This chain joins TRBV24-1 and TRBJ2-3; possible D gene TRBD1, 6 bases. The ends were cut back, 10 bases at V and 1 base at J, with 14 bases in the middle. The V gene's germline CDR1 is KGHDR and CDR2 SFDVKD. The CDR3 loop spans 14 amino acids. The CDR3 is CATQGGDRTDTQYF. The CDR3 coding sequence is TGTGCCACACAGGGCGGAGACCGCACAGATACGCAGTATTTT.

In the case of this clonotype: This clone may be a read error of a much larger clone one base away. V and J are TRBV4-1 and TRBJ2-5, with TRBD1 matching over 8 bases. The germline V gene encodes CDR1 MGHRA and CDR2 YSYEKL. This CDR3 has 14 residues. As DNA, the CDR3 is TGCGACAGCAGCCCCCGGACAGGGCGAGAGACCCAGTACTTC. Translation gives CDSSPRTGRETQYF.

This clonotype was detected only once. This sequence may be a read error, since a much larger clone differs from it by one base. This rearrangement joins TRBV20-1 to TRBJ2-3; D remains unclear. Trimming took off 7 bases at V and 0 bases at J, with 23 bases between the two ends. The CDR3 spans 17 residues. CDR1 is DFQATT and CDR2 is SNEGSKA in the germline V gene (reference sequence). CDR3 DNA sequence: TGCAGTGTTAAGAATCCGGCCCAACATAAAAGCACAGATACGCAGTATTTT. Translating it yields CSVKNPAQHKSTDTQYF.

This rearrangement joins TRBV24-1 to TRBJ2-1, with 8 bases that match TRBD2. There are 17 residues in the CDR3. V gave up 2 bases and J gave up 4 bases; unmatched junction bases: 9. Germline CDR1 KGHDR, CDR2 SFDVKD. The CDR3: CATSDYSSGNHYNEQFF. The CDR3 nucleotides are TGTGCCACCAGTGATTATAGTAGCGGGAATCATTACAATGAGCAGTTCTTC.

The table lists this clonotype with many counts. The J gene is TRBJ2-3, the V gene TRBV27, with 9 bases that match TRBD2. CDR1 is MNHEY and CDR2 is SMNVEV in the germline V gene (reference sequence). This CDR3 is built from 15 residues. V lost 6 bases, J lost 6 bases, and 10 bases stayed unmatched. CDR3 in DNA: TGTGCCAGCAGCCCTTTAGCGGGAGCGGGGGATACGCAGTATTTT. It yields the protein CASSPLAGAGDTQYF.

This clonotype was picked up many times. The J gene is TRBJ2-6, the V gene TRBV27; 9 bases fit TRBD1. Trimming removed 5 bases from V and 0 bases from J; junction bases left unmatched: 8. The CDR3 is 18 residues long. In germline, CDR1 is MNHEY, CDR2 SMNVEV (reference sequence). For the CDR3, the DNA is TGTGCCAGCAGTCGGAGGGACAGGGTAGACTCTGGGGCCAACGTCCTGACTTTC. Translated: CASSRRDRVDSGANVLTF.